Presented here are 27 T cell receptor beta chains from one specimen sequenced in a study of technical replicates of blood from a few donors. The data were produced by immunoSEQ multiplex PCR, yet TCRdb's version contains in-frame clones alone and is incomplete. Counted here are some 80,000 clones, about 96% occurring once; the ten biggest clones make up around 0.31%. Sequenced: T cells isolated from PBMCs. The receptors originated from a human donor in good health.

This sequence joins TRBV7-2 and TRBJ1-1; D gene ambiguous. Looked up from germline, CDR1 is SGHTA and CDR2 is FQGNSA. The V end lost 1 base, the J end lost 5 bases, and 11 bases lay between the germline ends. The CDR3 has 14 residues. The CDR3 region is CASSLGASETEAFF. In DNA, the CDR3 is TGTGCCAGCAGCTTAGGGGCTTCGGAAACTGAAGCTTTCTTT.

In nucleotides, the CDR3 is TGTGCCAGCAGCCAGGGGACAGGGTATCGCACGGGTACCTTC. Translation gives CASSQGTGYRTGTF. The chain carries TRBV11-1 and TRBJ1-2, with 9 bases aligning to TRBD1. This CDR3 is built from 14 residues. The ends lost 5 bases at V and 14 bases at J; junction bases unmatched: 15. Looked up from germline, CDR1 is SGHAT and CDR2 is FQDESV (reference sequence).

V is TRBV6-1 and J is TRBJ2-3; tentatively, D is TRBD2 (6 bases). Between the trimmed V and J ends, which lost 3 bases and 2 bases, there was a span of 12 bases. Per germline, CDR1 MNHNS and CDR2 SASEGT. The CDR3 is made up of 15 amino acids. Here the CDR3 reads CASSDQTGATDTQYF. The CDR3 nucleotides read TGTGCCAGCAGTGATCAAACGGGAGCCACAGATACGCAGTATTTT.

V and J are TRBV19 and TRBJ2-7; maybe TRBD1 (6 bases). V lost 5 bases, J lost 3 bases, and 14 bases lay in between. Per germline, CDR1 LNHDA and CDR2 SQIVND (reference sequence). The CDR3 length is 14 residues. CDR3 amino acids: CASSHGTSGYEQYF. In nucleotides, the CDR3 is TGTGCCAGTAGTCACGGGACATCTGGCTACGAGCAGTACTTC.

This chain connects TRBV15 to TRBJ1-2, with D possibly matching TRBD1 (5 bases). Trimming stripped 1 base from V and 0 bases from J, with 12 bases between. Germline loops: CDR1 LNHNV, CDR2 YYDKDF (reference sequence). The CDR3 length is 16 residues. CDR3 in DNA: TGTGCCACCAGCAGAGTTCAGGGCGGAGCTAACTATGGCTACACCTTC. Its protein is CATSRVQGGANYGYTF.

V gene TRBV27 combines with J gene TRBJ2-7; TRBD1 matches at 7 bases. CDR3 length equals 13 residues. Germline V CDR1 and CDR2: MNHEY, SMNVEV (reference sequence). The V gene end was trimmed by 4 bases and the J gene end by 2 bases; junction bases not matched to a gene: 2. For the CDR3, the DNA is TGTGCCAGCAGTTACGGACAGGCCTACGAGCAGTACTTC. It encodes CASSYGQAYEQYF.

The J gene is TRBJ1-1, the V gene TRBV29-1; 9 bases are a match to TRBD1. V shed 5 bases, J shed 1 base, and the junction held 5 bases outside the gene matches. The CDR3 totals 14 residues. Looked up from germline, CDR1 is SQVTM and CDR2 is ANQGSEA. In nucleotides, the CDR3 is TGCAGCGTTTATCGACAGGGGGGGAACACTGAAGCTTTCTTT. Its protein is CSVYRQGGNTEAFF.

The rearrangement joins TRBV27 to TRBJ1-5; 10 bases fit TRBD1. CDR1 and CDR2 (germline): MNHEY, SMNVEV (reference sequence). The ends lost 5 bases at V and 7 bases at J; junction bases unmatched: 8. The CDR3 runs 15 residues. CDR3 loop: CASSDRGLSNQPQHF. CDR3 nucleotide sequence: TGTGCCAGCAGTGACAGGGGGCTATCGAACCAGCCCCAGCATTTT.

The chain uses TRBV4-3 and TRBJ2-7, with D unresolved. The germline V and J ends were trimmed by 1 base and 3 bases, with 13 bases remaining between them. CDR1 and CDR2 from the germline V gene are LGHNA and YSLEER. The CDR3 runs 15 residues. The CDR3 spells CASSQVPRGGYEQYF. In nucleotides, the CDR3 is TGCGCCAGCAGCCAAGTGCCTAGAGGCGGCTACGAGCAGTACTTC.

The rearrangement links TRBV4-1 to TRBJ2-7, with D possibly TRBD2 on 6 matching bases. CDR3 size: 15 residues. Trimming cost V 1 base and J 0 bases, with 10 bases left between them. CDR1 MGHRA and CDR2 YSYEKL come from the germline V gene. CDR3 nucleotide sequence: TGCGCCAGCAGCCAAGGGATCGGGAGCTCCTACGAGCAGTACTTC. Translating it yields CASSQGIGSSYEQYF.

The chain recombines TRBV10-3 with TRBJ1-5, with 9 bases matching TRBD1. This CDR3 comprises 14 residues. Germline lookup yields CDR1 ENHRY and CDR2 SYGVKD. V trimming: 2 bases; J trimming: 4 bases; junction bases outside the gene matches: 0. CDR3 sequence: CAISEGQGNQPQHF. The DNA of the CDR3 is TGTGCCATCAGTGAGGGACAGGGGAATCAGCCCCAGCATTTT.

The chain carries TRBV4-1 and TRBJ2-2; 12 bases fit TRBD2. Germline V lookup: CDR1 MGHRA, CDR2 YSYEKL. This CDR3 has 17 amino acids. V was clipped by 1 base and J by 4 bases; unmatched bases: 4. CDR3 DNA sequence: TGCGCCAGCAGCCAAGGAACTAGCGGGAGGTTCACCGGGGAGCTGTTTTTT. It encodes CASSQGTSGRFTGELFF.

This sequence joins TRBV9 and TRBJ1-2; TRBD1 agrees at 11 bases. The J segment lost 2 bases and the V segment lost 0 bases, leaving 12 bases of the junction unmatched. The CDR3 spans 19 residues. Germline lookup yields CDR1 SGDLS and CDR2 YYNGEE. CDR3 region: CASSVDVRGQGAINYGYTF. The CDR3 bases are TGTGCCAGCAGCGTAGATGTTCGTGGACAGGGGGCGATAAACTATGGCTACACCTTC.

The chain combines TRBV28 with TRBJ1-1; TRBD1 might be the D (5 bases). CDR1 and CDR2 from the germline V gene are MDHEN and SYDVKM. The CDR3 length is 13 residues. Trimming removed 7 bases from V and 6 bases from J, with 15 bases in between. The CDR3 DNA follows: TGTGCCAGCAATAGAATTTGGGGCGCTGAAGCTTTCTTT. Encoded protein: CASNRIWGAEAFF.

This CDR3 reads CASSWGTGGTGELFF. The CDR3 region has the DNA TGTGCCAGCAGCTGGGGGACAGGGGGCACCGGGGAGCTGTTTTTT. V and J are TRBV5-4 and TRBJ2-2, with TRBD1 identical over 11 bases. V was pared by 3 bases and J by 4 bases, with 2 bases of the junction left unmatched. The CDR3 spans 15 residues. Per the germline V gene, CDR1 is SGHNT and CDR2 is YYREEE (reference sequence).

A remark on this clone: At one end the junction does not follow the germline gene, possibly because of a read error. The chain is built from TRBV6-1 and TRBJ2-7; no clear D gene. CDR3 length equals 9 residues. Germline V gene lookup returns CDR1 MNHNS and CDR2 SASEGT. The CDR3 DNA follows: TGTGCCAGCAGTGAAAAACTTACCTTC. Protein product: CASSEKLTF.

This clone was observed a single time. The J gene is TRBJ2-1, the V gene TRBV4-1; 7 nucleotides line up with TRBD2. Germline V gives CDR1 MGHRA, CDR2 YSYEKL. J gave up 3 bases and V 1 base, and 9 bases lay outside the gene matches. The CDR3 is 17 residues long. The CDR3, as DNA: TGCGCCAGCAGCCAAGCTGTTCTAGGCGGGAGCTACAATGAGCAGTTCTTC. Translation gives CASSQAVLGGSYNEQFF.

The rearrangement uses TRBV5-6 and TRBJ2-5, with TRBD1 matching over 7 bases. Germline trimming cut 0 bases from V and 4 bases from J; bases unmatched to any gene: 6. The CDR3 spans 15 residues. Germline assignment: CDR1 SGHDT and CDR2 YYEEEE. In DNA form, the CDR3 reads TGTGCCAGCAGCTTGGGGGACAGTCGCATAGAGACCCAGTACTTC. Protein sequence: CASSLGDSRIETQYF.

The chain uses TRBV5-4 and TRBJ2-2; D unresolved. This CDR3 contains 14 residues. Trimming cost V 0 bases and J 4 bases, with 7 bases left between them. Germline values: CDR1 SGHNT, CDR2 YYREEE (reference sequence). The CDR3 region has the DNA TGTGCCAGCAGCTTGGCCCCCATCACCGGGGAGCTGTTTTTT. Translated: CASSLAPITGELFF.

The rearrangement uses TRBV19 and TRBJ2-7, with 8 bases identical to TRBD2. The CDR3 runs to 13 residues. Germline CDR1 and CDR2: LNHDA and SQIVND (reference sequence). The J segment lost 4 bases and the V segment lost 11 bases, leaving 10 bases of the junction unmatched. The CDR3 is CAGGSGSVYEQYF. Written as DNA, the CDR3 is TGTGCCGGCGGGAGCGGGAGTGTTTACGAGCAGTACTTC. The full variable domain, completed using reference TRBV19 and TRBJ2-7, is DGGITQSPKYLFRKEGQNVTLSCEQNLNHDAMYWYRQDPGQGLRLIYYSQIVNDFQKGDIAEGYSVSREKKESFPLTVTSAQKNPTAFYLCAGGSGSVYEQYFGPGTRLTVT.

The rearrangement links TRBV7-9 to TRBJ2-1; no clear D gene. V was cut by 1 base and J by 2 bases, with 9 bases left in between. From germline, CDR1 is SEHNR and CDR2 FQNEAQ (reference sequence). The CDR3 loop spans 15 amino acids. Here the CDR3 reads CASSLEAIPYNEQFF. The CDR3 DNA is TGTGCCAGCAGCTTAGAAGCGATCCCCTACAATGAGCAGTTCTTC.

The CDR3, as DNA: TGTGCCAGCAGCTTGGGACTAGCGGGAGGTGACGAGCAGTTCTTC. Its protein is CASSLGLAGGDEQFF. The chain carries TRBV7-3 and TRBJ2-1; 15 bases match TRBD2. The CDR3 sequence is 15 residues long. Trimming took 3 bases from V and 10 from J; bases not matched to a gene: 4. CDR1 and CDR2 from the germline V gene are SGHTA and FQGTGA. The entire variable domain, with the rest obtained from reference TRBV7-3 and TRBJ2-1, is as follows: GAGVSQTPSNKVTEKGKYVELRCDPISGHTALYWYRQSLGQGPEFLIYFQGTGAADDSGLPNDRFFAVRPEGSVSTLKIQRTERGDSAVYLCASSLGLAGGDEQFFGPGTRLTVL.

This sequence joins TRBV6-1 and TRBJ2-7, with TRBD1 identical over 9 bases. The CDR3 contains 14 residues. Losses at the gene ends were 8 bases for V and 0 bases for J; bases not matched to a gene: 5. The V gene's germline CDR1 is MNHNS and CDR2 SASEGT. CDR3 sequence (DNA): TGTGCCAGCCAGGGGACAGGGCTCTCCTACGAGCAGTACTTC. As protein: CASQGTGLSYEQYF.

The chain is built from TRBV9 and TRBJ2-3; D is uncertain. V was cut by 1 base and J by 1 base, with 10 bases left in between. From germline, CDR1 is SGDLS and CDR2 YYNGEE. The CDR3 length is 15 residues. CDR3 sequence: CASSVNWAGTDTQYF. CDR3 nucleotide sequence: TGTGCCAGCAGCGTAAATTGGGCCGGCACAGATACGCAGTATTTT.

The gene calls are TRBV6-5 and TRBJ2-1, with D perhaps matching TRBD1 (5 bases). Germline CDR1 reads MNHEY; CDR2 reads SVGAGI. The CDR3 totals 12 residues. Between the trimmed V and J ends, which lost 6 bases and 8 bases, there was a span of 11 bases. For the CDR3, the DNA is TGTGCCAGCAGGAGACAGCTTGATGAGCAGTTCTTC. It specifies CASRRQLDEQFF.

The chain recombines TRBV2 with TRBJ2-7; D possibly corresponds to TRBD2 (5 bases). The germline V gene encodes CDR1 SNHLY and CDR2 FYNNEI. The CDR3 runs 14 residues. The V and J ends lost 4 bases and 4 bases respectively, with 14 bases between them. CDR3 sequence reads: CASSGLGGSYEQYF. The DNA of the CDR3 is TGTGCCAGCAGTGGGTTAGGAGGCTCATACGAGCAGTACTTC.

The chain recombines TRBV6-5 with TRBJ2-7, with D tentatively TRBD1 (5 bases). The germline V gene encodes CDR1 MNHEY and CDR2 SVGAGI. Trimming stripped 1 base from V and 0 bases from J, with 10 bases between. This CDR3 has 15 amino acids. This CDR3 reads CASSYYNTGSYEQYF. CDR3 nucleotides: TGTGCCAGCAGTTACTATAACACAGGCTCCTACGAGCAGTACTTC.